The entry that follows covers one TCR beta chain sequence. The antigen is unknown. The data originate from a study of cytomegalovirus exposure and HLA in healthy donors. Points from the study as a whole: In a later analysis, at a false discovery rate of 0.05, about 17,000 TCR beta sequences matched HLA alleles. A later analysis linked a missense variant in DCLRE1C to the trimming of TCR beta V and J genes.

This PCR relied on a set of 60 Vbeta primers and 13 Jbeta primers. Only in-frame clones appear in the TCRdb table, and some are missing; sequencing was by immunoSEQ multiplex PCR. This table holds about 83,000 clones, about 78% found once. This TCR was recovered from a man between 18 and 35 years old in good health and CMV-seropositive. The specimen sequenced was PBMCs.

The CDR3 DNA sequence: TGTGCCAGCAGCGCAGGTCACAACACTGAAGCTTTCTTT. As protein: CASSAGHNTEAFF. This chain joins TRBV14 and TRBJ1-1; D not resolved. This CDR3 spans 13 amino acids. The germline CDR1 and CDR2 sequences are SGHDN and FVKESK. V lost 5 bases, J lost 2 bases, and 9 bases lay in between.